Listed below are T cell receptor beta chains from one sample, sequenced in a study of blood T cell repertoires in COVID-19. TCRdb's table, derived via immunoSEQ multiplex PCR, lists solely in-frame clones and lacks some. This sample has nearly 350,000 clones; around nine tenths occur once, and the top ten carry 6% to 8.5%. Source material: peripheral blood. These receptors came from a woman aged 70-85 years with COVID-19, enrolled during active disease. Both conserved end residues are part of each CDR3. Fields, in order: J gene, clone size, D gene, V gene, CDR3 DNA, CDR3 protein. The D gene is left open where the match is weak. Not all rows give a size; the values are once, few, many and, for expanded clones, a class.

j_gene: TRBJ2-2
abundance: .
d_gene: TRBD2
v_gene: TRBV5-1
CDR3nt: TGCGCCAGCAGCTTGGGAGTAGCGGGAGATGGCGGGGAGCTGTTTTTT
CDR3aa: CASSLGVAGDGGELFF

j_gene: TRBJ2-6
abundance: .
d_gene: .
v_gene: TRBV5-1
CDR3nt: TGCGCCAGCAGCTTGGACAGGGTAAGGGGGGCCAACGTCCTGACTTTC
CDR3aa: CASSLDRVRGANVLTF

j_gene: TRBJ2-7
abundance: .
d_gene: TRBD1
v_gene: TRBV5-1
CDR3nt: TGCGCCAGCAGCCTGACAGGGGCCTACGAGCAGTACTTC
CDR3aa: CASSLTGAYEQYF

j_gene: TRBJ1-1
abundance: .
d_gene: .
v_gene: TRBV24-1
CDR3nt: TGTGCCACAAGGGCGGGGGTCAACACTGAAGCTTTCTTT
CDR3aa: CATRAGVNTEAFF

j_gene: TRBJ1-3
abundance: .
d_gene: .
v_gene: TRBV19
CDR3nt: TGTGCCAGTACACTCTCTGGAAACACCATATATTTT
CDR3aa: CASTLSGNTIYF

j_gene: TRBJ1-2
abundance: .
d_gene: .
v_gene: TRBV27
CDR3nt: TGTGCCAGCAGTCCCCGGACAGATGCTGGCTACACCTTC
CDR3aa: CASSPRTDAGYTF

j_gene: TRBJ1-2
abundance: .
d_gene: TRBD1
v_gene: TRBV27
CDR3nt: TGTGCCAGTAAACCAGGGGGAAACTATGGCTACACCTTC
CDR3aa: CASKPGGNYGYTF

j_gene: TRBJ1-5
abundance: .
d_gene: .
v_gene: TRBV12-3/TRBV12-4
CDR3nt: TGTGCCAGCAGCCTAGGGGGGCCCCAGCATTTT
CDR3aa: CASSLGGPQHF

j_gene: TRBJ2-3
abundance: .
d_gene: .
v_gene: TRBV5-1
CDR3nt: TGCGCCAGCAGCTCCTCCAGTTTGGCAGATACGCAGTATTTT
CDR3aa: CASSSSSLADTQYF

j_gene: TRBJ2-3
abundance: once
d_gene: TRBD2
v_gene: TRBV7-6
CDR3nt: TGTGCCAGCAGCTCCTCCTCCACTTGGGCGGGGGGAACCGATACGCAGTATTTT
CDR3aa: CASSSSSTWAGGTDTQYF

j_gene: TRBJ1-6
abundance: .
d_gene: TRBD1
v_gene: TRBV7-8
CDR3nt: TGTGCCAGCAGCCAACAGGGGGCGGATTCACCCCTCCACTTT
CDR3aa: CASSQQGADSPLHF

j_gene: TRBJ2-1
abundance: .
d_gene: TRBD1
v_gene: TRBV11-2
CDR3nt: TGTGCCAGCAGCTCCCGCGGGGACAGGGGGCAAACCTACAATGAGCAGTTCTTC
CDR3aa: CASSSRGDRGQTYNEQFF

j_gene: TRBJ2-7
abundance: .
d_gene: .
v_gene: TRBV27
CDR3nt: TGTGCCAGCAGTTTAGGGGCCGCGGCCTCCTACGAGCAGTACTTC
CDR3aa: CASSLGAAASYEQYF

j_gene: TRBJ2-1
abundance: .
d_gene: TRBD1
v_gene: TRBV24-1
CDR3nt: TGTGCCACCAGGATGACAGGGGAGTATGAGCAGTTCTTC
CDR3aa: CATRMTGEYEQFF

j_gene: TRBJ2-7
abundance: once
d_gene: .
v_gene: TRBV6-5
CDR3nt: TGTGCCAGCAATTTCTGGGTAGGGGACGAGCAGTACTTC
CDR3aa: CASNFWVGDEQYF

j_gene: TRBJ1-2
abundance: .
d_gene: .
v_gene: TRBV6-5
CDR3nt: TGTGCCAGAAGGGGGGGTCTCTATGGCTACACCTTC
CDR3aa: CARRGGLYGYTF

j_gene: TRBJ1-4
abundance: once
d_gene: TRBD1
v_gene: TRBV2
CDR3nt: TGTGCCAGCAGTGGAGACAGGGTCGTTAATGAAAAACTGTTTTTT
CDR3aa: CASSGDRVVNEKLFF

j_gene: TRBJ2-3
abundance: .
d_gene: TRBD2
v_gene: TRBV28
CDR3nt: TGTGCCAGCAGCACAACCTGGGGACTAGCGGGGGGGATGGATACGCAGTATTTT
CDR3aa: CASSTTWGLAGGMDTQYF

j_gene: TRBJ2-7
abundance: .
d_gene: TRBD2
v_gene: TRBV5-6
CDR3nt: TGTGCCAGCTTCTACCGGGGGGCCTACGAGCAGTACTTC
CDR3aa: CASFYRGAYEQYF

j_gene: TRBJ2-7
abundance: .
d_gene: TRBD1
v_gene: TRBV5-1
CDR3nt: TGCGCCAGCAGCTTGGGGGCGACAGGGGGACCTTTGGAGCAGTACTTC
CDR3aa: CASSLGATGGPLEQYF

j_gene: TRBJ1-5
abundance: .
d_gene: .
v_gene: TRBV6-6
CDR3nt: TGTGCCAGCAGTTACGGGGGGGCCCAGCCCCAGCATTTT
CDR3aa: CASSYGGAQPQHF

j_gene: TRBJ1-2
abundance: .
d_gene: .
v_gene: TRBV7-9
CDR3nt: TGTGCCAGCAGCTTAGAAACTCCCCTTTTGTATGGCTACACCTTC
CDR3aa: CASSLETPLLYGYTF

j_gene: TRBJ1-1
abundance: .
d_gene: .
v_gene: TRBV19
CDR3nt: TGTGCCAGCCGTGGGGGAGCAGGGACACTAGCTTTCTTT
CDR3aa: CASRGGAGTLAFF

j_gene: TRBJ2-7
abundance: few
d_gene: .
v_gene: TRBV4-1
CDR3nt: TGCGCCAGCAGCCAAGATTTGGCAGGCCGATCCTACGAGCAGTACTTC
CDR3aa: CASSQDLAGRSYEQYF

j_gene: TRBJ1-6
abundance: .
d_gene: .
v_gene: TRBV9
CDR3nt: TGTGCCAGCAGCCTAACCCCCGGAGAGGGTTCACCCCTCCACTTT
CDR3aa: CASSLTPGEGSPLHF

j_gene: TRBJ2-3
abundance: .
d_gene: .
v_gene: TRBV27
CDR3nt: TGTGCCAGCAGTTTATCCACGGGCACAGATACGCAGTATTTT
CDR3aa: CASSLSTGTDTQYF

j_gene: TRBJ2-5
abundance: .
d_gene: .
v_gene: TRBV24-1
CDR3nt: TGTGCCACCAGTGCAGACGGAGAAGAGACCCAGTACTTC
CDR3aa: CATSADGEETQYF

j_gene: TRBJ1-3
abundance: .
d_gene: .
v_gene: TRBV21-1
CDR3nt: TGTGCCAGCATCCAAAGACTTCTCCTCATAGGGAGCAACTCTGGAAACACCATATATTTT
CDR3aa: CASIQRLLLIGSNSGNTIYF

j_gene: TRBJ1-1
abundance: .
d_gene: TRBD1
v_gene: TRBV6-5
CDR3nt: TGTGCCAGCACCCGTGAGGGGGCGATGAACACTGAAGCTTTCTTT
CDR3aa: CASTREGAMNTEAFF

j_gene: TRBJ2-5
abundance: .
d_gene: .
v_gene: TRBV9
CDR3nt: TGTGCCAGCAGCGGACATTCTCAAGAGACCCAGTACTTC
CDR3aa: CASSGHSQETQYF